This TCR beta chain was obtained from a study of T cell clonotyping in hematopoietic cell transplantation. The protocol was immunoSEQ multiplex PCR, while the TCRdb copy is restricted to in-frame clones and leaves out a portion. Among under 3,500 clones, about four fifths were seen once, and the ten largest hold approximately 30%. This CDR3 region has 14 residues. V was trimmed by 8 bases and J by 6 bases, leaving 17 bases between them. Germline V gene lookup returns CDR1 MNHNY and CDR2 SVGAGI (reference sequence). This TCR was sampled from a female patient aged 40-49 years who had an allogeneic stem cell transplant from a related donor, so T cells may come from the graft donor. Some clones in this sample may be carry-over from other donors' samples. V is TRBV6-6 and J is TRBJ2-1, with TRBD2 as a possible D gene (6 bases). The input for sequencing was PBMCs, taken 180 days after allogeneic stem cell transplant. CDR3 in DNA: TGTGCCAGCGGCACTAGCAGGGTTCCCAATGAGCAGTTCTTC. It translates to CASGTSRVPNEQFF.